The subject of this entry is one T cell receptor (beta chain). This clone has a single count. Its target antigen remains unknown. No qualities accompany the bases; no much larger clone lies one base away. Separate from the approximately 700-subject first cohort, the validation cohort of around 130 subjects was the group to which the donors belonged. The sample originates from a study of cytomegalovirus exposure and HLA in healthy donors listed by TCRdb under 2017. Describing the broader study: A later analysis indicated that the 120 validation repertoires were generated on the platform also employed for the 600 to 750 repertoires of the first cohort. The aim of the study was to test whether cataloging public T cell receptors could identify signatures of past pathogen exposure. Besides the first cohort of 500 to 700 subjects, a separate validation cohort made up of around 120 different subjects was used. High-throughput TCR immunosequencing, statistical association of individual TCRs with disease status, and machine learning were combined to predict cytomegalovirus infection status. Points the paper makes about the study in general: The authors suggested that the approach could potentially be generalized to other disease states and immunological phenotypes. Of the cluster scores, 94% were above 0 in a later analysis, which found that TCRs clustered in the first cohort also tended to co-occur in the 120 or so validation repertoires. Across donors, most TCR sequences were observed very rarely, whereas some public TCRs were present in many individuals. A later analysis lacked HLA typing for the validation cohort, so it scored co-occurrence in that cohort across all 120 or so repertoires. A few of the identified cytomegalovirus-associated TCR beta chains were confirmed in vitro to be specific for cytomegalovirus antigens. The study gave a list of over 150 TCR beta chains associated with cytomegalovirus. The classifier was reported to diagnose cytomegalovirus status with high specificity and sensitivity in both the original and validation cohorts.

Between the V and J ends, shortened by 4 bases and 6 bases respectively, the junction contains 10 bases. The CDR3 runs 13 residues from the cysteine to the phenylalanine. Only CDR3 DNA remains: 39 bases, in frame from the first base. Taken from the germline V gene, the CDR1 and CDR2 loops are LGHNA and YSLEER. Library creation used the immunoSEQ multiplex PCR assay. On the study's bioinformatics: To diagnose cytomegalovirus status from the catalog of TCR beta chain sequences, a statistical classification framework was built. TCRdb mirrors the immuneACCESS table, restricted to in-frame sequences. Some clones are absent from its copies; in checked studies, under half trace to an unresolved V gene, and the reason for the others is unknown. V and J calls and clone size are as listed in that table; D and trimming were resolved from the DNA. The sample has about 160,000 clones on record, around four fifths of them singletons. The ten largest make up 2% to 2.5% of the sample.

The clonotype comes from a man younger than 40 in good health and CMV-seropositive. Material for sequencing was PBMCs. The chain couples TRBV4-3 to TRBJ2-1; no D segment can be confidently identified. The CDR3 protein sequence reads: CASSPEPRNEQFF. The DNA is TGCGCCAGCAGCCCTGAGCCCCGCAATGAGCAGTTCTTC.